Listed below are T cell receptor beta chains from one sample, sequenced in a study of shared clonotypes between healthy human individuals. Clones were sequenced by immunoSEQ multiplex PCR, and TCRdb holds only the in-frame ones, with some missing. The table records over a million clones, around 98.5% of them present only once. Sequenced input: naive CD4+ T cells sorted from blood. Receptors were obtained from a man younger than 45 in good health. The CDR3 runs from the conserved cysteine through the conserved F or W. Fields, in order: CDR3 DNA, CDR3 protein, V gene, J gene, clone size, D gene. The D gene is left open where the match is weak. The size entry is marked missing in some rows and otherwise reads once, few, many or a size class.

TGTGCCAGCAGCAAGCGGACAGGCGGGGCCGGGGAGCTGTTTTTT	CASSKRTGGAGELFF	TRBV14	TRBJ2-2	once	-
TGTGCCAGCAGCATTCCCCGCGGGACAAACTCTAGCACAGATACGCAGTATTTT	CASSIPRGTNSSTDTQYF	TRBV21-1	TRBJ2-3	-	-
TGTGCCACCAGCAGAGATGGAGGGCAGGGCCAAGAGACCCAGTACTTC	CATSRDGGQGQETQYF	TRBV15	TRBJ2-5	-	-
TGTGCCAGTAGTATCGTGGGGGCTGGTGAAGCTTTCTTT	CASSIVGAGEAFF	TRBV19	TRBJ1-1	-	-
TGTGCCAGCAGCGCCAGTATACGTCGGACACCACAGGAGGCTTTCTTT	CASSASIRRTPQEAFF	TRBV11-2	TRBJ1-1	-	-
TGTGCCAGCAGGACAGAGTACGAGCAGTACTTC	CASRTEYEQYF	TRBV6-5	TRBJ2-7	-	-
TGTGCCAGCAGTCCAGGGATTAATCAGCCCCAGCATTTT	CASSPGINQPQHF	TRBV2	TRBJ1-5	-	-
TGCGCCAGCAGGCCAGGACTTGTAGCCAAAAACATTCAGTACTTC	CASRPGLVAKNIQYF	TRBV5-1	TRBJ2-4	-	-
TGTGCCAGCTCACCACCGGGGACTAGCGTCAACAATGAGCAGTTCTTC	CASSPPGTSVNNEQFF	TRBV18	TRBJ2-1	-	TRBD2
TGTGCCAGCAGCCTCCAGTCAGAGGACACTGAAGCTTTCTTT	CASSLQSEDTEAFF	TRBV5-4	TRBJ1-1	-	-
TGTGCCAGCAGCTTGGGAGGTCGTCAGAACACCGGGGAGCTGTTTTTT	CASSLGGRQNTGELFF	TRBV7-9	TRBJ2-2	-	-
TGCGCCAGCAGTGAGTCGACGGATAATGGGGACATTCAGTACTTC	CASSESTDNGDIQYF	TRBV10-1	TRBJ2-4	-	-
TGCGCCAGCAGCTTGTCGCAGGGGAGCTCCTACAATGAGCAGTTCTTC	CASSLSQGSSYNEQFF	TRBV5-1	TRBJ2-1	-	-
TGTGCCAGCAGCTTGGAATTCCCAGATACGCAGTATTTT	CASSLEFPDTQYF	TRBV5-4	TRBJ2-3	-	-
TGTGCCAGCAGCGTAGGAGAGGGGCGGGATGGCTACACCTTC	CASSVGEGRDGYTF	TRBV9	TRBJ1-2	-	-
TGTGCCAGCAGCCCATTCTACGAGCAGTACTTC	CASSPFYEQYF	TRBV7-8	TRBJ2-7	-	-
TGTGCCAGCAGTGGCGGGAGGACAAGTAATCAGCCCCAGCATTTT	CASSGGRTSNQPQHF	TRBV2	TRBJ1-5	-	-
TGTGCCAGCAGCGTAGATTCCTCGGGACACTACAATGAGCAGTTCTTC	CASSVDSSGHYNEQFF	TRBV9	TRBJ2-1	-	-
TGCGCCAGCAGCTTGGTCGGGACAGATCTCCTCGGAATGAACACTGAAGCTTTCTTT	CASSLVGTDLLGMNTEAFF	TRBV5-1	TRBJ1-1	-	TRBD1
TGTGCCAGCAGCTTTGGACAGGGGCGGTCCTACGAGCAGTACTTC	CASSFGQGRSYEQYF	TRBV5-8	TRBJ2-7	-	TRBD1
TGTGCCAGCTCACTGGGACAGGGTGGCGAGCAGTACTTC	CASSLGQGGEQYF	TRBV18	TRBJ2-7	once	TRBD1
TGTGCCAGCAGCGTAGCCCGTTTGGACACCATATATTTT	CASSVARLDTIYF	TRBV9	TRBJ1-3	-	-
TGTGCTAGTACGGTCGGGTTGGGCAATCAGCCCCAGCATTTT	CASTVGLGNQPQHF	TRBV19	TRBJ1-5	-	-
TGCAGCGTCGGGACAGGGAGGTTCAATGAGCAGTTCTTC	CSVGTGRFNEQFF	TRBV29-1	TRBJ2-1	-	TRBD1
TGTGCCACCCGCAACAGGGGGCCCACTGAAGCTTTCTTT	CATRNRGPTEAFF	TRBV15	TRBJ1-1	-	TRBD1
TGCGCCAGCAGCTTGGCTCCCACGGACACTGAAGCTTTCTTT	CASSLAPTDTEAFF	TRBV5-1	TRBJ1-1	-	-
TGCAGCGCCCTCGGGTGGGCTAGCGGTATCTACTACAATGAGCAGTTCTTC	CSALGWASGIYYNEQFF	TRBV29-1	TRBJ2-1	-	TRBD2
TGCGCCAGCAGCTTGGTTAGCGGGAGTACGAGGGAGCAGTACTTC	CASSLVSGSTREQYF	TRBV5-1	TRBJ2-7	-	TRBD2
TGTGCCAGCAGCTTGGTGACAGGGCAAGAGACCCAGTACTTC	CASSLVTGQETQYF	TRBV5-5	TRBJ2-5	-	TRBD1
TGCGCCAGCACCCATGGGGGCTCCTACAATGAGCAGTTCTTC	CASTHGGSYNEQFF	TRBV5-1	TRBJ2-1	-	-
TGTGCCAGCAGGCCCTCAGGGGAAGGGAGCAATCAGCCCCAGCATTTT	CASRPSGEGSNQPQHF	TRBV28	TRBJ1-5	-	-
TGCGCCAGCAGCCCAATAGTAAACACAGATACGCAGTATTTT	CASSPIVNTDTQYF	TRBV5-1	TRBJ2-3	-	-
TGTGCCAGCTCATCCGGGACTAGTGACTTAAAGACCCAGTACTTC	CASSSGTSDLKTQYF	TRBV18	TRBJ2-5	-	TRBD2
TGTGCCAGCAGTTTGACGGGGGATCACTATGGCTACACCTTC	CASSLTGDHYGYTF	TRBV27	TRBJ1-2	once	-
TGTGCCAGCAGTTTATTGATAGCGGGGGACACCGGGGAGCTGTTTTTT	CASSLLIAGDTGELFF	TRBV27	TRBJ2-2	-	TRBD2
TGCAGCGTTGGGGGAACTAGCTCCTACAATGAGCAGTTCTTC	CSVGGTSSYNEQFF	TRBV29-1	TRBJ2-1	-	-
TGTGCCTGGAGTGTTTACGGGGGCGCATTTATGGCTTTCTTT	CAWSVYGGAFMAFF	TRBV30	TRBJ1-1	-	-
TGTGCCAGCAGCCCCGGGCGAGGGGCCCGGGTAAATGAAAAACTGTTTTTT	CASSPGRGARVNEKLFF	TRBV7-8	TRBJ1-4	-	-
TGTGCCTGGAGCAGAAGTGGGACCCTCAGCCCCTCCTACGAGCAGTACTTC	CAWSRSGTLSPSYEQYF	TRBV30	TRBJ2-7	-	-
TGTGCCAGTAGTATAAAATTGCGAGGGACCCATCAGCCCCAGCATTTT	CASSIKLRGTHQPQHF	TRBV19	TRBJ1-5	once	-
TGTGCCAGCAGCGAGACGGAGGGGGGTCCACGTAGCACAGATACGCAGTATTTT	CASSETEGGPRSTDTQYF	TRBV9	TRBJ2-3	once	-